This T cell receptor (beta chain) stems from a study of CD8 T cells in Susac syndrome. Sequencing of TCR beta, carried out with a high-throughput approach, was applied to CD8+ and CD4+ T cells from the blood. It was negative isolation that provided the CD8+ and CD4+ T cells, whereas TEMRA cells were enriched by FACS. The RNA, 0.5 to 1 ug, was put through reverse transcription using random hexamers. TCR beta CDR3 was amplified by immunoSEQ multiplex PCR. This amplification extended across 54 Vbeta and 13 Jbeta segments. TCRdb recomputed calls from the immunoSEQ multiplex PCR reads with MiXCR, one row per CDR3 protein. The sample holds 130,000 or so distinct CDR3 sequences; roughly 80% are singletons and the top ten take about 0.51%. The germline CDR1 and CDR2 sequences are GTSNPN and SVGIG (reference sequence). CDR3 size: 16 residues. Trimming shortened V by 4 bases and J by 4 bases, and 17 bases separated the two germline ends.

The genes are TRBV30 and TRBJ1-6; D is ambiguous. This sequence originates from a human donor with multiple sclerosis. Sequenced: CD8+ T cells from PBMCs. CDR3 sequence: CAWNSRLKKYNSPLHF. In DNA, the CDR3 is TGTGCCTGGAACAGCCGCTTAAAGAAATATAATTCACCCCTCCACTTT.